This TCR beta chain comes out of a study of technical replicates of blood from several donors. Generated by immunoSEQ multiplex PCR, the TCRdb table keeps only in-frame clones and is missing some. The sample lists approximately 73,000 clones, roughly 94% occurring once. Germline loops: CDR1 SGHAT, CDR2 FQNNGV. The junction had 11 bases not matched to a gene; V was cut back by 6 bases and J by 5 bases. This CDR3 spans 16 amino acids. This receptor was taken from a human donor in good health. Sequences were obtained from T cells isolated from PBMCs. This rearrangement joins TRBV11-2 to TRBJ2-1; 9 nucleotides line up with TRBD1. The DNA of the CDR3 is TGTGCCAGCAGATCCATACAGGGGGCTTCCAACAATGAGCAGTTCTTC. Translation gives CASRSIQGASNNEQFF.